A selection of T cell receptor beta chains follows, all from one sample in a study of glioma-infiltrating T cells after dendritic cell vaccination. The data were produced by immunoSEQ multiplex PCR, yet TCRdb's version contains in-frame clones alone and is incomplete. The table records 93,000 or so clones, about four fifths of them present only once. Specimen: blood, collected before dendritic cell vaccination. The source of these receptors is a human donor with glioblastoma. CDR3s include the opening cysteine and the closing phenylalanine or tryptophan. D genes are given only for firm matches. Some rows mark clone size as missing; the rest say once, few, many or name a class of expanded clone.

TGTGCCAGCAGTTACATAGGAGGAACTGAAGCTTTCTTT,CASSYIGGTEAFF,.,TRBV6-6,.,TRBJ1-1
TGTGCCAGCTCATTCGGACAGGGAAAAGGAAACACCATATATTTT,CASSFGQGKGNTIYF,TRBD1,TRBV18,.,TRBJ1-3
TGTGCCAGTAGTAGCCCCCTCGGCGGGAGGAACCCCTACGAGCAGTACTTC,CASSSPLGGRNPYEQYF,TRBD2,TRBV19,.,TRBJ2-7
TGTGCCAGCAGTTTAGGGGCTAGCGGCCCTTTCGAGCAGTACTTC,CASSLGASGPFEQYF,TRBD2,TRBV28,.,TRBJ2-7
TGTGCCAGCGGCCCCTCTAGCGGTCGAACCTACGAGCAGTACTTC,CASGPSSGRTYEQYF,TRBD2,TRBV19,.,TRBJ2-7
TGTGCCAGCAGCTACGGGAGTCACACAGATACGCAGTATTTT,CASSYGSHTDTQYF,.,TRBV11-3,.,TRBJ2-3
TGTGCCACCAGCAGAGAAGGGGGTGGAGAGACCCAGTACTTC,CATSREGGGETQYF,.,TRBV15,.,TRBJ2-5
TGCGCCAGCAGCCAAGTAAAGGGGAGGGCTGGGCAGCCCCAGCATTTT,CASSQVKGRAGQPQHF,.,TRBV4-1,.,TRBJ1-5
TGTGCCAGCTCAGCCGGACAGGGGCCTGGGGCAGATACGCAGTATTTT,CASSAGQGPGADTQYF,TRBD1,TRBV18,few,TRBJ2-3
TGCGCCAGCAGCCCCAGGGGAGGGGTCAATCAGCCCCAGCATTTT,CASSPRGGVNQPQHF,.,TRBV4-3,.,TRBJ1-5
TGTGCCAGCAGTCGCGCCGGGACTGCCTCCCCTCACTACGAGCAGTACTTC,CASSRAGTASPHYEQYF,.,TRBV4-2,.,TRBJ2-7
TGTGCCAGCAGCACGGACAGGGGTATCAATGAGCAGTTCTTC,CASSTDRGINEQFF,TRBD1,TRBV7-8,.,TRBJ2-1
TGTGCCAGCAGTTACGGGAGGGGGAACACTGAAGCTTTCTTT,CASSYGRGNTEAFF,.,TRBV6-6,.,TRBJ1-1
TGTGCCAGCAGCTTGCAGGGGTTTGGCTACACCTTC,CASSLQGFGYTF,.,TRBV7-9,.,TRBJ1-2
TGTGCCAGCAAGGGGGACGAGCAGTACTTC,CASKGDEQYF,.,TRBV6-5,.,TRBJ2-7
TGTGCCAGCAGTTCCCCCCGGGGGGGCGGAAACACCATATATTTT,CASSSPRGGGNTIYF,.,TRBV28,few,TRBJ1-3
TGTGCCAGCAGCTTCCTCGGAGATACGCAGTATTTT,CASSFLGDTQYF,.,TRBV11-2,.,TRBJ2-3
TGCAGCGTTTTGCCGGGATACTCCTACGAGCAGTACTTC,CSVLPGYSYEQYF,.,TRBV29-1,few,TRBJ2-7
TGCGCCAGCAGCATGGACAGTCCAAATAATTCACCCCTCCACTTT,CASSMDSPNNSPLHF,.,TRBV5-1,.,TRBJ1-6
TGTGCCAGCAGCTTAGCGGAGAATCAGCCCCAGCATTTT,CASSLAENQPQHF,.,TRBV7-8,.,TRBJ1-5
TGTGCCAGCAGTTACTCCCCGGACAGCTATGGCTACACCTTC,CASSYSPDSYGYTF,.,TRBV6-5,.,TRBJ1-2
TGTGCCAGCAGTTTAGCGGGCGGACCTAGCAATCAGCCCCAGCATTTT,CASSLAGGPSNQPQHF,.,TRBV28,.,TRBJ1-5
TGTGCCAGCTCACCGACTCAGGGGGGCACCTACGAGCAGTACTTC,CASSPTQGGTYEQYF,.,TRBV18,.,TRBJ2-7
TGTGCCAGCAGTCTCACAGGGGGCTCCTTAGAGACCCAGTACTTC,CASSLTGGSLETQYF,TRBD1,TRBV28,.,TRBJ2-5
TGCGCCAGCAAAACGACTAGCGGGACCTACGAGCAGTACTTC,CASKTTSGTYEQYF,TRBD2,TRBV5-1,.,TRBJ2-7
TGTGCCAGCAGTCAACTAGCGGGGGGCTCCTACGAGCAGTACTTC,CASSQLAGGSYEQYF,TRBD2,TRBV25-1,.,TRBJ2-7
TGTGCCAGCAGCTTGGTCCCCGGGAGCTCCTACAATGAGCAGTTCTTC,CASSLVPGSSYNEQFF,.,TRBV5-6,.,TRBJ2-1
TGTGCCAGCTCACCACCGGCGGGGGGAGGCTCCTACGAGCAGTACTTC,CASSPPAGGGSYEQYF,TRBD2,TRBV18,.,TRBJ2-7
TGTGCCAGCAGTTACAACAGGTATAGCAATCAGCCCCAGCATTTT,CASSYNRYSNQPQHF,.,TRBV6-5,.,TRBJ1-5